This record looks at one TCR beta chain sequence and its context. Its antigen is undetermined. PCR employed 60 Vbeta and 13 Jbeta primers. The method was immunoSEQ multiplex PCR; TCRdb's version includes in-frame clones alone and lacks a portion of them. The data contain 130,000 or so clones, 8.5% to 10% of them singletons. This specimen belongs to a study of cytomegalovirus exposure and HLA in healthy donors. Study-level findings and limits: The authors later found most CMV-associated TCR beta chains appeared HLA-restricted. In a later analysis, about 17,000 TCR beta sequences were associated with HLA alleles at 0.05 false discovery rate. Prior analysis indicated that the majority of TCR beta V segments exhibited productivity approximately 87% or approximately 30% of the time. Certain sequence variants were highly shared and formed a cluster, and this cluster was likely a sequencing artifact.

Per the germline V gene, CDR1 is SGHTA and CDR2 is FQGNSA. Trimming pared 2 bases from V and 4 bases from J, leaving 12 bases between. The CDR3 is made up of 16 amino acids. The sequence was collected from a man aged 35-49 years in good health and CMV-seronegative. The sample was PBMCs. This chain uses TRBV7-2 with TRBJ2-6; D is ambiguous. The chain's CDR3 is CASSLSVSAGANVLTF. The CDR3, as DNA: TGTGCCAGCAGCTTATCGGTGTCTGCGGGGGCCAACGTCCTGACTTTC.